This entry features one T cell receptor beta chain sequence. The data belong to a study of control samples from healthy donors and cancer patients. Sequencing used immunoSEQ multiplex PCR; TCRdb keeps in-frame clones, though not all of them. The table records fewer than 200,000 clones, 90% of them present only once. The germline gives CDR1 LNHNV, CDR2 YYDKDF (reference sequence). The CDR3 covers 15 residues. Trimming cost V 0 bases and J 0 bases, with 8 bases left between them. The receptor comes from a woman in her forties or fifties in good health. V gene TRBV15 combines with J gene TRBJ2-5, with D perhaps TRBD2 (6 bases). The source material was blood. CDR3 coding DNA: TGTGCCACCAGCAGAGATGCGGGGAACCAAGAGACCCAGTACTTC. Protein: CATSRDAGNQETQYF.